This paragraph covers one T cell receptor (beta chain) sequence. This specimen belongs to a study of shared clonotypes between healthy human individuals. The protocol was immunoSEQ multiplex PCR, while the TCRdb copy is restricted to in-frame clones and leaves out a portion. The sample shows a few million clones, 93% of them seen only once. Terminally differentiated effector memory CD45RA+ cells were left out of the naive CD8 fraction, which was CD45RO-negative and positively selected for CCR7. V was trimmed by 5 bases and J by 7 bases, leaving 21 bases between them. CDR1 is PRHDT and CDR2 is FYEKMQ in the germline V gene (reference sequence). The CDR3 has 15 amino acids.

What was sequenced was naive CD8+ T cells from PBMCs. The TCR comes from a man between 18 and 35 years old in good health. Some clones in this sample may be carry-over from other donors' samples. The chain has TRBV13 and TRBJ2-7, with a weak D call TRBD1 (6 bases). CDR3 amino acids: CASSPRGQGRTEQYF. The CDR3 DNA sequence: TGTGCCAGCAGCCCCAGAGGGCAGGGGCGGACTGAGCAGTACTTC.